Below, 23 T cell receptor beta chains from the same sample are listed, as sequenced in a study of T cell responses to AZD1222 COVID-19 vaccine (dated by TCRdb to the early 2020s). The time point label of this sample denotes: baseline before first vaccination. Library preparation used the immunoSEQ multiplex PCR assay. As stored in TCRdb, this immuneACCESS dataset retains in-frame rearrangements with V and J assigned. A fraction of the clones does not appear; measured against another copy, unresolved V genes explain less than half of the discrepancy, and the remainder lacks a known reason. A total of around 260,000 clones appear in this sample, over 90% of them only once. Approximately 0.52% of the sample is held by the ten biggest clonotypes. Sequenced here: peripheral blood, sampled on day 0 of AZD1222 vaccination. The receptors were sampled from an adult in good health.

The rearrangement links TRBV3-1 (or the pseudogene TRBV3-2) to TRBJ1-6, with TRBD1 as a possible D gene (5 bases). Germline loops: CDR1 LGHDT, CDR2 YNNKEL (reference sequence). The CDR3 loop spans 15 amino acids. V lost 5 bases, J lost 4 bases, and 12 bases lay in between. The CDR3 loop is CASSESGTYNSPLHF. In DNA form, the CDR3 reads TGTGCCAGCAGCGAGTCAGGGACGTATAATTCACCCCTCCACTTT.

The rearrangement links TRBV5-6 to TRBJ1-1; tentative D call: TRBD1 (5 bases). The V end lost 3 bases, the J end lost 4 bases, and 13 bases lay between the germline ends. This CDR3 is 14 amino acids long. The germline CDR1 and CDR2 sequences are SGHDT and YYEEEE. The chain's CDR3 is CASSSGGWGTEAFF. DNA for the CDR3: TGTGCCAGCAGCTCGGGGGGTTGGGGCACTGAAGCTTTCTTT.

There are a few counts of this clone. V is TRBV28 and J is TRBJ2-1, with D possibly TRBD2 on 6 matching bases. V was pared by 11 bases and J by 0 bases, with 11 bases between. Germline CDR1 MDHEN, CDR2 SYDVKM. The CDR3 covers 13 residues. DNA of the CDR3: TGTGCCGCGGGAACCAGCTCCTACAATGAGCAGTTCTTC. It specifies CAAGTSSYNEQFF. The whole variable domain, filled in from reference TRBV28 and TRBJ2-1, reads DVKVTQSSRYLVKRTGEKVFLECVQDMDHENMFWYRQDPGLGLRLIYFSYDVKMKEKGDIPEGYSVSREKKERFSLILESASTNQTSMYLCAAGTSSYNEQFFGPGTRLTVL.

The chain uses TRBV5-1 and TRBJ2-1; TRBD2 agrees at 8 bases. This CDR3 region has 13 residues. V shed 2 bases, J shed 9 bases, and the junction held 4 bases outside the gene matches. CDR1 is SGHRS and CDR2 is YFSETQ in the germline V gene. CDR3 loop: CASSFKAGAEQFF. DNA of the CDR3: TGCGCCAGCAGCTTTAAAGCGGGGGCTGAGCAGTTCTTC.

V gene TRBV5-1 combines with J gene TRBJ1-4, with D possibly matching TRBD1 (5 bases). The CDR3 totals 15 residues. V was trimmed by 0 bases and J by 0 bases, leaving 6 bases between them. Germline CDR1 and CDR2: SGHRS and YFSETQ. DNA for the CDR3: TGCGCCAGCAGCTTGGGAGGGGCAACTAATGAAAAACTGTTTTTT. Translated, it gives CASSLGGATNEKLFF.

The rearrangement links TRBV7-2 to TRBJ1-2; the D is unclear. CDR1 is SGHTA, CDR2 FQGNSA, per germline. V lost 2 bases and J 8 bases, leaving 12 bases between the germline ends. This CDR3 contains 13 residues. The CDR3 DNA reads TGTGCCAGCAGCTTATTAATATATGGAGGCTACACCTTC. Its protein product is CASSLLIYGGYTF.

The chain is built from TRBV28 and TRBJ1-4, with D maybe TRBD1 (5 bases). This CDR3 is 15 amino acids long. Germline lookup yields CDR1 MDHEN and CDR2 SYDVKM. The V end was cut by 7 bases, the J end by 4 bases, with 16 bases between. In nucleotides, the CDR3 is TGTGCCAGCACCCCCTCGGGGCAGGGTAATGAAAAACTGTTTTTT. Translation: CASTPSGQGNEKLFF. The full variable domain, rest sourced from reference TRBV28 and TRBJ1-4, is DVKVTQSSRYLVKRTGEKVFLECVQDMDHENMFWYRQDPGLGLRLIYFSYDVKMKEKGDIPEGYSVSREKKERFSLILESASTNQTSMYLCASTPSGQGNEKLFFGSGTQLSVL.

There are a few counts of this clone. This chain connects TRBV6-2 or TRBV6-3 to TRBJ1-5; D is possibly TRBD1 (5 bases). The V end lost 5 bases, the J end lost 6 bases, and 5 bases lay between the germline ends. Germline CDR1 MNHEY, CDR2 SVGEGT. The CDR3 extends over 11 amino acids. The CDR3 reads CASSQGQPQHF. The CDR3 region has the DNA TGTGCCAGCAGTCAGGGTCAGCCCCAGCATTTT.

V gene TRBV9 combines with J gene TRBJ2-7; 8 bases line up with TRBD1. CDR1 and CDR2 from the germline V gene are SGDLS and YYNGEE. The V segment lost 4 bases and the J segment 6 bases; nucleotides outside the gene matches: 6. The CDR3 has 13 residues. The CDR3 reads CASSPRGPSEQYF. The CDR3 nucleotides are TGTGCCAGCAGCCCCAGGGGGCCTAGCGAGCAGTACTTC.

The gene calls are TRBV9 and TRBJ2-3; 10 bases are shared with TRBD2. This CDR3 is 15 amino acids long. CDR1 SGDLS and CDR2 YYNGEE come from the germline V gene. Germline trimming cut 2 bases from V and 4 bases from J; bases unmatched to any gene: 4. The CDR3 sequence is CASSVLAGVADTQYF. DNA for the CDR3: TGTGCCAGCAGCGTCCTAGCGGGAGTGGCAGATACGCAGTATTTT.

V is TRBV24-1 and J is TRBJ2-2; 8 nucleotides match TRBD2. CDR1 is KGHDR and CDR2 is SFDVKD in the germline V gene. After removal of 10 bases from V and 3 bases from J, the junction contained 6 bases not matched to a gene. This CDR3 region has 14 residues. The CDR3 loop reads CATSLAGDTGELFF. The CDR3 coding sequence is TGTGCCACTTCCCTAGCGGGCGACACCGGGGAGCTGTTTTTT.

This chain joins TRBV28 and TRBJ1-2; D not certain. V was trimmed by 1 base and J by 8 bases, leaving 8 bases between them. CDR1 is MDHEN, CDR2 SYDVKM, per germline. This CDR3 has 12 residues. CDR3 in amino acids: CASSLSGRGYTF. CDR3 in DNA: TGTGCCAGCAGTTTATCGGGCAGGGGCTACACCTTC.

This chain uses TRBV10-3 with TRBJ1-1; D perhaps matches TRBD1 (6 bases). Germline CDR1 and CDR2: ENHRY and SYGVKD. With 4 bases removed from V and 2 bases from J, the gap between germline ends came to 11 bases. The CDR3 has 14 residues. DNA for the CDR3: TGTGCCATCAGTGCGGGGACATCCAACACTGAAGCTTTCTTT. As protein: CAISAGTSNTEAFF.

The rearrangement links TRBV7-9 to TRBJ2-3, with D maybe TRBD2 (6 bases). The CDR3 length is 13 residues. Trimming removed 5 bases from V and 8 bases from J, with 14 bases in between. CDR1 is SEHNR and CDR2 is FQNEAQ in the germline V gene (reference sequence). In nucleotides, the CDR3 is TGTGCCAGCAGCCCAGACTGGAGGGGTACGCAGTATTTT. Its translation is CASSPDWRGTQYF.

The genes are TRBV9 and TRBJ2-5, with D possibly called TRBD1 or TRBD2 (6 bases each). CDR3 length: 15 residues. V was cut by 0 bases and J by 5 bases, with 14 bases left in between. Germline V gene lookup returns CDR1 SGDLS and CDR2 YYNGEE. This CDR3 is CASSVGGGHSETQYF. DNA for the CDR3: TGTGCCAGCAGCGTAGGAGGGGGGCACTCGGAGACCCAGTACTTC.

The chain is built from TRBV6-5 and TRBJ2-5, with a possible D match to TRBD1 (5 bases). CDR3 length: 13 residues. The germline V and J ends were trimmed by 5 bases and 7 bases, with 14 bases remaining between them. Germline V CDR1 and CDR2: MNHEY, SVGAGI. The CDR3 sequence is CASSQDNPGTQYF. As DNA, the CDR3 is TGTGCCAGCAGTCAGGACAATCCAGGGACCCAGTACTTC.

CDR3 nucleotides: TGTGCCAGCAGCTTAGGGGAGGACACTGAAGCTTTCTTT. It is translated as CASSLGEDTEAFF. V is TRBV11-3 and J is TRBJ1-1; D gene uncertain. Germline V gives CDR1 SGHNT, CDR2 YENEEA. Trimming stripped 1 base from V and 3 bases from J, with 6 bases between. This CDR3 is 13 amino acids long.

The V and J genes are TRBV5-4 and TRBJ2-7, with D perhaps assigned TRBD1 or TRBD2 (5 bases each). The CDR3 sequence is 15 residues long. Trimming pared 0 bases from V and 2 bases from J, leaving 12 bases between. Germline assignment: CDR1 SGHNT and CDR2 YYREEE (reference sequence). This CDR3 is CASSLEGTEAYEQYF. The DNA for the CDR3 is TGTGCCAGCAGCTTGGAAGGGACCGAAGCCTACGAGCAGTACTTC.

The chain has TRBV19 and TRBJ1-2; maybe TRBD1 (5 bases). V lost 5 bases to trimming and J lost 4 bases, with 23 bases between them. This CDR3 region has 17 residues. CDR1 is LNHDA and CDR2 is SQIVND in the germline V gene (reference sequence). The chain's CDR3 is CASSRPRARGATYGYTF. The CDR3 DNA sequence: TGTGCCAGTAGTCGTCCCCGGGCGCGGGGCGCGACCTATGGCTACACCTTC.

The V call is TRBV10-2, the J call TRBJ2-3; 13 nucleotides agree with TRBD2. J was trimmed by 6 bases and V by 0 bases; bases with no gene match: 6. Per the germline V gene, CDR1 is WSHSY and CDR2 is SAAADI. The CDR3 runs 17 residues. CDR3 residues: CASSESRLAGGPDTQYF. The DNA for the CDR3 is TGCGCCAGCAGTGAGTCGCGACTAGCGGGGGGCCCGGATACGCAGTATTTT.

The V gene is TRBV4-2, the J gene TRBJ2-1, with 8 bases matching TRBD1. After removal of 4 bases from V and 2 bases from J, the junction contained 7 bases not matched to a gene. CDR3 length equals 16 residues. Germline CDR1 and CDR2: LGHNA and YNFKEQ. The CDR3 spells CASSLTPGQAYNEQFF. The CDR3 DNA reads TGTGCCAGCAGCCTTACCCCGGGACAGGCCTACAATGAGCAGTTCTTC.

The V and J genes are TRBV18 and TRBJ1-1; no clear D gene. Germline-derived CDR1 and CDR2 are KGHSH and LQKENI. Trimming took off 4 bases at V and 5 bases at J, with 5 bases between the two ends. CDR3 length equals 11 residues. The CDR3 nucleotides read TGTGCCAGCTCACTAACAACTGAAGCTTTCTTT. Amino acid sequence: CASSLTTEAFF.

The chain employs TRBV11-2 and TRBJ2-3, with D perhaps TRBD2 (5 bases). V lost 4 bases and J 0 bases, leaving 17 bases between the germline ends. This CDR3 has 17 amino acids. Germline assignment: CDR1 SGHAT and CDR2 FQNNGV. DNA of the CDR3: TGTGCCAGCAGCTATCTACTTGGTTCGGGGAGCACAGATACGCAGTATTTT. It codes for CASSYLLGSGSTDTQYF.